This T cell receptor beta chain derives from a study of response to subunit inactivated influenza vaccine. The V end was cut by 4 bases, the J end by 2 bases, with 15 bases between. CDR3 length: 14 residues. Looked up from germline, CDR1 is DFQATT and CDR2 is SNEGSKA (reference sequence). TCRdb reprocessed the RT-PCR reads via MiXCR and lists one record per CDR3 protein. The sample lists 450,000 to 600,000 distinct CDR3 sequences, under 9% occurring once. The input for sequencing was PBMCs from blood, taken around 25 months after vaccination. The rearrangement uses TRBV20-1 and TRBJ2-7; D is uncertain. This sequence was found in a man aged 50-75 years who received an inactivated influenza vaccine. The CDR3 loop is CSATSQARAYEQYF. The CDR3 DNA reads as TGCAGTGCTACCTCCCAAGCCAGAGCCTACGAGCAGTACTTC.